This T cell receptor beta chain came from a study of cytomegalovirus exposure and HLA in healthy donors. Study-wide results and limits: As a later analysis revealed, most CMV-associated TCR beta chains appeared HLA-restricted. Association of a missense DCLRE1C variant with TCR beta V- and J-gene trimming was reported in a later analysis. In a later analysis, parvovirus B19, influenza, CMV and Epstein-Barr virus appeared linked to several top co-occurrence clusters. The likely origin of a cluster of highly shared sequence variants was a sequencing artifact.

There are 13 residues in the CDR3. The germline V and J ends were trimmed by 1 base and 9 bases, with 13 bases remaining between them. Per germline, CDR1 SGHTA and CDR2 FQGNSA. Points on this clone: The antigen is undetermined.

The primer mix had 60 Vbeta and 13 Jbeta primers. Generated by immunoSEQ multiplex PCR, the TCRdb table keeps only in-frame clones and is missing some. The sample consists of 100,000 to 150,000 clones, 70% to 85% of them appearing once. Input material: PBMCs. This TCR was recovered from a woman aged 50 to 60 in good health and CMV-seronegative. The chain combines TRBV7-2 with TRBJ2-7, with D uncertain. CDR3 bases: TGTGCCAGCAGCTTAGAAGCCGACCGCGGGCAGTACTTC. Translating gives CASSLEADRGQYF.